The 25 T cell receptor beta chains listed next were all sequenced from one sample in a study of identical twins. TCRdb reprocessed the 5' RACE reads with MiXCR, giving one entry per CDR3 protein. The sample shows some 500,000 distinct CDR3 sequences, nearly 10% of them seen only once. The data were also submitted as part of a second study, on yellow fever vaccine responses in identical twins.

The sample comprised PBMCs. The source of these receptors is a woman under 30 in good health.

This clonotype was observed at least ten times. This chain links TRBV6-2 or TRBV6-3 with TRBJ2-1; D not certain. V gave up 5 bases and J gave up 2 bases, with 13 bases separating them. Germline V gene sequence: CDR1 MNHEY, CDR2 SVGEGT. CDR3 size: 15 residues. Written as DNA, the CDR3 is TGTGCCAGCAGTGTCTCTGGATCTCCCTACAATGAGCAGTTCTTC. The encoded protein is CASSVSGSPYNEQFF.

The genes are TRBV5-1 and TRBJ2-2; the match to TRBD2 covers 12 bases. V was clipped by 4 bases and J by 6 bases; unmatched bases: 16. Per the germline V gene, CDR1 is SGHRS and CDR2 is YFSETQ. The CDR3 consists of 19 residues. The DNA for the CDR3 is TGCGCCAGCAGCGAGATTTGGCTAGCGGGGGGGAAGACTGCCGGGGAGCTGTTTTTT. Translated: CASSEIWLAGGKTAGELFF.

There are a few counts of this clonotype. V is TRBV20-1 and J is TRBJ2-3; unclear D gene. CDR3 length: 13 amino acids. Germline CDR1 reads DFQATT; CDR2 reads SNEGSKA (reference sequence). V lost 1 base, J lost 2 bases, and 7 bases lay in between. The CDR3: CSARVRITDTQYF. The CDR3 region has the DNA TGCAGTGCTAGAGTGCGGATCACAGATACGCAGTATTTT.

The sample holds many counts of this clonotype. The chain employs TRBV6-1 and TRBJ2-1; 10 nucleotides align to TRBD1. V gave up 7 bases and J gave up 5 bases; unmatched junction bases: 11. The CDR3 loop spans 16 amino acids. Germline-derived CDR1 and CDR2 are MNHNS and SASEGT. CDR3 loop: CASTAPGQGWNNEQFF. CDR3 sequence (DNA): TGTGCCAGCACGGCGCCGGGACAGGGGTGGAACAATGAGCAGTTCTTC.

This clonotype occurred many times. The J gene is TRBJ2-7, the V gene TRBV20-1; 7 bases match TRBD2. Germline V gene lookup returns CDR1 DFQATT and CDR2 SNEGSKA (reference sequence). CDR3 size: 14 residues. V was pared by 0 bases and J by 1 base, with 3 bases of the junction left unmatched. CDR3 DNA sequence: TGCAGTGCTAGAGACGGGGGGACGTCCTACGAGCAGTACTTC. Protein product: CSARDGGTSYEQYF.

The rearrangement links TRBV6-1 to TRBJ2-3, with 10 bases lining up with TRBD2. This CDR3 has 18 amino acids. With V trimmed by 2 bases and J by 2 bases, 10 bases remained unmatched. In germline, CDR1 is MNHNS, CDR2 SASEGT. This CDR3 is CASSELGLAGALTDTQYF. DNA for the CDR3: TGTGCCAGCAGTGAATTGGGCCTAGCGGGGGCCCTCACAGATACGCAGTATTTT.

The table lists this clonotype with a few counts. This sequence joins TRBV2 and TRBJ2-5, with D possibly being TRBD2 (5 bases). Trimming took off 5 bases at V and 5 bases at J, with 12 bases between the two ends. Germline V gives CDR1 SNHLY, CDR2 FYNNEI. The CDR3 sequence is 13 residues long. The CDR3 DNA reads TGTGCCAGCAGTATAGCGCGCGGGGAGACCCAGTACTTC. This codes for CASSIARGETQYF.

This clonotype was seen many times. This chain uses TRBV12-3 or TRBV12-4 with TRBJ2-1; TRBD1 aligns across 8 bases. The CDR3 sequence is 15 residues long. The J segment lost 8 bases and the V segment lost 2 bases, leaving 8 bases of the junction unmatched. The CDR3 DNA is TGTGCCAGCAGTTTACCGACAGGGGCGCAGGATGAGCAGTTCTTC. Translated: CASSLPTGAQDEQFF.

This clonotype was counted ten times or more. The chain carries TRBV28 and TRBJ2-1; D remains ambiguous. Trimming left V 6 bases short and J 0 bases short, with 15 bases between. CDR3 length equals 16 residues. Germline V gene data show CDR1 as MDHEN and CDR2 as SYDVKM. The CDR3 reads CASSPDLQGSYNEQFF. The CDR3 region has the DNA TGTGCCAGCAGCCCCGATTTGCAAGGCTCCTACAATGAGCAGTTCTTC.

V gene TRBV10-3 combines with J gene TRBJ2-7; 8 nucleotides align to TRBD1. Germline-derived CDR1 and CDR2 are ENHRY and SYGVKD. The CDR3 is 15 amino acids. J was trimmed by 4 bases and V by 4 bases; bases with no gene match: 9. CDR3 residues: CAISGAGTGGYEQYF. CDR3 sequence (DNA): TGTGCCATCAGTGGGGCCGGGACAGGCGGTTACGAGCAGTACTTC.

The chain links TRBV5-5 to TRBJ1-2; D perhaps matches TRBD1 (5 bases). This CDR3 spans 16 amino acids. From germline, CDR1 is SGHKS and CDR2 YYEKEE (reference sequence). With 2 bases removed from V and 0 bases from J, the gap between germline ends came to 14 bases. Here the CDR3 DNA reads TGTGCCAGCAGCTTTTTACCAGGGAGTACTAACTATGGCTACACCTTC. Amino acids: CASSFLPGSTNYGYTF.

V is TRBV27 and J is TRBJ2-5; 7 bases line up with TRBD2. This CDR3 region has 13 residues. V lost 8 bases, J lost 4 bases, and 7 bases stayed unmatched. CDR1 is MNHEY and CDR2 is SMNVEV in the germline V gene (reference sequence). The CDR3 loop reads CASWAGVTETQYF. The CDR3 DNA sequence: TGTGCCAGCTGGGCGGGAGTAACAGAGACCCAGTACTTC.

The table lists this clonotype with many counts. This chain uses TRBV7-3 with TRBJ2-5, with D perhaps matching TRBD1 (5 bases). CDR1 is SGHTA and CDR2 is FQGTGA in the germline V gene. The CDR3 totals 14 residues. V lost 5 bases, J lost 0 bases, and 10 bases lay in between. The CDR3 DNA sequence: TGTGCCAGCAGCCCTCAGGGTAACCAAGAGACCCAGTACTTC. Amino acid sequence: CASSPQGNQETQYF. Variable domain in full (rest from reference TRBV7-3 and TRBJ2-5): GAGVSQTPSNKVTEKGKYVELRCDPISGHTALYWYRQSLGQGPEFLIYFQGTGAADDSGLPNDRFFAVRPEGSVSTLKIQRTERGDSAVYLCASSPQGNQETQYFGPGTRLLVL.

This clonotype was counted many times. V is TRBV12-3 or TRBV12-4 and J is TRBJ2-5; 10 bases line up with TRBD2. V shed 6 bases, J shed 5 bases, and the junction held 3 bases outside the gene matches. This CDR3 has 13 residues. CDR3 protein: CASSLGLAETQYF. The DNA for the CDR3 is TGTGCCAGCAGCCTGGGACTAGCGGAGACCCAGTACTTC.

The table lists this clonotype with many counts. The chain combines TRBV4-1 with TRBJ2-3; possible D gene TRBD2, 5 bases. Per the germline V gene, CDR1 is MGHRA and CDR2 is YSYEKL. Trimming shortened V by 0 bases and J by 4 bases, and 17 bases separated the two germline ends. The CDR3 spans 17 residues. In nucleotides, the CDR3 is TGCGCCAGCAGCCAAGAGGAGGCGAGCAAAGACGCAGATACGCAGTATTTT. It translates to CASSQEEASKDADTQYF.

The V call is TRBV7-6, the J call TRBJ2-5; D tentatively fits TRBD1 or TRBD2 (5 bases each). Germline CDR1 SGHVS, CDR2 FNYEAQ. V gave up 2 bases and J gave up 1 base, with 20 bases separating them. This CDR3 is built from 18 residues. CDR3 nucleotides: TGTGCCAGCAGCTTAAAAGGTGTCGGGGCCTCGGTCCAAGAGACCCAGTACTTC. Translated: CASSLKGVGASVQETQYF.

This clonotype has a handful of counts. The chain uses TRBV6-2 or TRBV6-3 and TRBJ2-1; unclear D gene. CDR1 and CDR2 (germline): MNHEY, SVGEGT. This CDR3 has 11 amino acids. V was clipped by 6 bases and J by 5 bases, with 5 bases between them. The CDR3 here is CASRQNNEQFF. The CDR3 coding sequence is TGTGCCAGCAGGCAAAACAATGAGCAGTTCTTC.

This clonotype occurred a few times. This chain uses TRBV20-1 with TRBJ2-7; 10 nucleotides align to TRBD1. Germline V gives CDR1 DFQATT, CDR2 SNEGSKA (reference sequence). This CDR3 has 13 residues. J lost 7 bases, V lost 4 bases, and 7 bases had no gene match. In nucleotides, the CDR3 is TGCAGTGCTAAACGACAGGGGGCGCATGAGCAGTACTTC. Its translation: CSAKRQGAHEQYF.

The chain uses TRBV5-1 and TRBJ2-1; TRBD2 matches at 13 bases. Unmatched junction bases numbered 6, after V lost 6 bases and J lost 9 bases. CDR1 SGHRS and CDR2 YFSETQ come from the germline V gene. The CDR3 is 14 residues long. The CDR3 bases are TGCGCCAGCACCTCGACTAGCGGGGGGTCTGAGCAGTTCTTC. Its translation: CASTSTSGGSEQFF.

This clonotype was observed a few times. A read error may produce the germline difference seen at one junction end. The CDR3 DNA reads as TGTGCCAGCAGTCCCCGACAGGGCTACCCCCGCTTC. Translating it yields CASSPRQGYPRF. The gene calls are TRBV28 and TRBJ2-7; 7 bases are shared with TRBD1. There are 12 residues in the CDR3. Germline V gene lookup returns CDR1 MDHEN and CDR2 SYDVKM.

This clonotype has ten or more counts. The chain uses TRBV18 and TRBJ2-1; 8 bases align to TRBD2. This CDR3 region has 14 residues. Per germline, CDR1 KGHSH and CDR2 LQKENI. V shed 3 bases, J shed 7 bases, and the junction held 5 bases outside the gene matches. The CDR3 reads CASSPERGWNEQFF. The CDR3 bases are TGTGCCAGCTCACCCGAGCGGGGGTGGAATGAGCAGTTCTTC.

This chain connects TRBV7-9 to TRBJ2-1, with 7 bases matching TRBD1. The CDR3 extends over 13 amino acids. CDR1 and CDR2 from the germline V gene are SEHNR and FQNEAQ (reference sequence). J lost 5 bases, V lost 5 bases, and 3 bases had no gene match. CDR3 residues: CASSDRVDNEQFF. The CDR3 nucleotides read TGTGCCAGCAGCGACAGGGTTGACAATGAGCAGTTCTTC.

This clonotype has just a few counts. J is TRBJ2-2 and V is TRBV19, with 7 bases identical to TRBD1. The CDR3 spans 15 residues. Germline V gene lookup returns CDR1 LNHDA and CDR2 SQIVND (reference sequence). V gave up 3 bases and J gave up 6 bases; unmatched junction bases: 7. The CDR3 DNA follows: TGTGCCAGTAGTATTAGGGGGCGCTTAGCCGGGGAGCTGTTTTTT. It is translated as CASSIRGRLAGELFF.

J is TRBJ2-7 and V is TRBV14; the D is unclear. CDR3 length equals 15 residues. Germline CDR1 and CDR2: SGHDN and FVKESK. The V and J ends lost 1 base and 7 bases respectively, with 17 bases between them. The CDR3 DNA reads as TGTGCCAGCAGCCAAGTAACCCTGGCCCCCGGGGAGCAGTACTTC. Its protein is CASSQVTLAPGEQYF.

The rearrangement uses TRBV21-1 and TRBJ2-1; no DNA check was done on the table's D call, TRBD1. TRBV21-1 represents a pseudogene. The CDR3 runs to 15 residues. The CDR3 reads CATQGPTGAYNEQFF. DNA of the CDR3: TGTGCCACCCAAGGGCCGACAGGGGCCTACAATGAGCAGTTCTTC.